These 22 T cell receptor beta chains share one sample of origin, sequenced in a study of cytomegalovirus exposure and HLA in healthy donors. Use of 60 Vbeta and 13 Jbeta primers characterized the PCR. The table came from immunoSEQ multiplex PCR; TCRdb's copy has only in-frame clones and leaves some out. Of under 200,000 clones in the sample, roughly four fifths were seen once. Sequencing was carried out using PBMCs. These receptor sequences come from a man aged 18 to 29 in good health and CMV-seronegative.

The chain uses TRBV27 and TRBJ1-5, with unresolved D. Trimming pared 5 bases from V and 5 bases from J, leaving 19 bases between. Germline values: CDR1 MNHEY, CDR2 SMNVEV (reference sequence). CDR3 length: 16 residues. In DNA, the CDR3 is TGTGCCAGCAGTAGGATAGGGTCGGGGTCCCATCAGCCCCAGCATTTT. Translating gives CASSRIGSGSHQPQHF.

The rearrangement joins TRBV19 to TRBJ2-6; D may be TRBD1 (5 bases). In germline, CDR1 is LNHDA, CDR2 SQIVND (reference sequence). Deletions cut 2 bases from V and 0 bases from J, with 11 bases between. The CDR3 runs 17 residues. CDR3 amino acids: CASSISDSSSGANVLTF. The CDR3 coding sequence is TGTGCCAGTAGTATATCTGACAGCTCCTCTGGGGCCAACGTCCTGACTTTC.

The chain recombines TRBV6-4 with TRBJ2-7; TRBD2 matches 14 bases. CDR1 MRHNA and CDR2 SNTAGT come from the germline V gene. There are 18 residues in the CDR3. V lost 6 bases and J lost 0; bases outside the gene matches: 10. This chain's CDR3 is CASSEGLAGAIGSYEQYF. CDR3 in DNA: TGTGCCAGCAGCGAGGGACTAGCGGGAGCAATTGGCTCCTACGAGCAGTACTTC.

CDR3 nucleotides: TGTGCCAGCAGTTACGCCCAGGCTGGGTCGGTCGAGCAGTACTTC. It translates to CASSYAQAGSVEQYF. The chain links TRBV6-5 to TRBJ2-7; D is unresolved. From germline, CDR1 is MNHEY and CDR2 SVGAGI. V was clipped by 2 bases and J by 6 bases, with 17 bases between them. CDR3 length: 15 amino acids.

This clone appeared a few times. The rearrangement joins TRBV5-6 to TRBJ2-5, with a weak D call TRBD2 (6 bases). With the DNA end fitting TRBJ2-7 better, the J assignment may be wrong. CDR3 length: 14 residues. Looked up from germline, CDR1 is SGHDT and CDR2 is YYEEEE. This chain's CDR3 is CASSPGGRGNEQYF. The CDR3 bases are TGTGCCAGCAGCCCCGGCGGCCGCGGGAACGAGCAGTACTTC.

The chain combines TRBV2 with TRBJ2-2; 7 nucleotides align to TRBD1. Unmatched junction bases numbered 8, after V lost 6 bases and J lost 4 bases. Germline V CDR1 and CDR2: SNHLY, FYNNEI. This CDR3 contains 15 residues. CDR3 sequence: CASSLQGVATGELFF. CDR3 in DNA: TGTGCCAGCAGCTTGCAGGGGGTAGCCACCGGGGAGCTGTTTTTT.

V and J are TRBV7-9 and TRBJ1-1, with D perhaps TRBD1 (6 bases). Trimming took off 1 base at V and 6 bases at J, with 15 bases between the two ends. The germline V gene encodes CDR1 SEHNR and CDR2 FQNEAQ (reference sequence). This CDR3 spans 15 amino acids. The CDR3 region is CASSLGTVRDSEAFF. DNA of the CDR3: TGTGCCAGCAGCTTAGGGACAGTTCGAGATTCTGAAGCTTTCTTT.

This chain uses TRBV9 with TRBJ2-7, with 7 bases that match TRBD1. The CDR3 is 16 residues long. V trimming: 4 bases; J trimming: 3 bases; junction bases outside the gene matches: 13. Germline-derived CDR1 and CDR2 are SGDLS and YYNGEE. This CDR3 is CASSPNLRDSNYEQYF. The CDR3 bases are TGTGCCAGCAGCCCTAACCTCCGGGACAGCAACTACGAGCAGTACTTC.

The V and J genes are TRBV1 and TRBJ2-7; TRBD2 is taken as the D call from the table, unchecked against the DNA. TRBV1 is listed as a pseudogene. The CDR3 has 13 residues. The CDR3 reads CTSSLTLAPEQYF. As DNA, the CDR3 is TGCACCAGCAGCCTAACGCTAGCGCCCGAGCAGTACTTC.

A note on this clone: Different DNA sequences within this sample yield the same CDR3. J is TRBJ2-1 and V is TRBV7-9, with 13 bases lining up with TRBD2. The germline V gene encodes CDR1 SEHNR and CDR2 FQNEAQ (reference sequence). The CDR3 is 16 residues long. Trimming at V came to 5 bases and at J to 6 bases, leaving 7 bases not matched to a gene. The CDR3 DNA is TGTGCCAGCAGCCCAAGTGGACTAGCGGGAGTCAATGAGCAGTTCTTC. It yields the protein CASSPSGLAGVNEQFF. Variable domain in full (rest from reference TRBV7-9 and TRBJ2-1): DTGVSQNPRHKITKRGQNVTFRCDPISEHNRLYWYRQTLGQGPEFLTYFQNEAQLEKSRLLSDRFSAERPKGSFSTLEIQRTEQGDSAMYLCASSPSGLAGVNEQFFGPGTRLTVL.

This clone appeared a few times. The CDR3 region is CASSFLGSPYF. As DNA, the CDR3 is TGTGCCAGCAGCTTTCTCGGGTCCCCGTACTTC. This chain links TRBV7-9 with TRBJ2-5, with no clear D. V lost 3 bases and J 13 bases, leaving 12 bases between the germline ends. The CDR3 runs 11 residues. Germline V gene data show CDR1 as SEHNR and CDR2 as FQNEAQ (reference sequence).

The chain couples TRBV6-1 to TRBJ1-1; possibly TRBD1 for D (5 bases). The CDR3 consists of 12 residues. Looked up from germline, CDR1 is MNHNS and CDR2 is SASEGT. Trimming removed 2 bases at V and 5 bases at J, with 6 bases between. Here the CDR3 reads CASSERGTEAFF. The CDR3 DNA follows: TGTGCCAGCAGTGAACGGGGGACTGAAGCTTTCTTT.

The chain carries TRBV28 and TRBJ2-3; the match to TRBD2 covers 13 bases. J was trimmed by 0 bases and V by 3 bases; bases with no gene match: 9. Germline assignment: CDR1 MDHEN and CDR2 SYDVKM. This CDR3 contains 19 residues. CDR3 loop: CASSFPGTSGTPSTDTQYF. CDR3 bases: TGTGCCAGCAGTTTTCCCGGGACTAGCGGGACCCCTAGCACAGATACGCAGTATTTT.

There are a few counts of this clone. This chain uses TRBV18 with TRBJ2-7; no definite D call. This CDR3 region has 14 residues. V lost 4 bases and J lost 5, with 15 bases in between. From germline, CDR1 is KGHSH and CDR2 LQKENI. The CDR3 spells CASSQSRSRHEQYF. CDR3 nucleotides: TGTGCCAGCTCACAGAGCAGGTCCCGTCACGAGCAGTACTTC.

The sample holds a few counts of this clone. The chain joins TRBV10-2 to TRBJ2-1; TRBD1 matches at 7 bases. The CDR3 covers 14 residues. V lost 0 bases, J lost 10 bases, and 6 bases stayed unmatched. Germline assignment: CDR1 WSHSY and CDR2 SAAADI. This CDR3 is CASSESRRGREQFF. The CDR3 nucleotides read TGCGCCAGCAGTGAGTCGAGAAGGGGGCGAGAGCAGTTCTTC.

The chain employs TRBV28 and TRBJ2-2; TRBD2 agrees at 11 bases. CDR3 length: 17 residues. The J segment lost 2 bases and the V segment lost 7 bases, leaving 9 bases of the junction unmatched. The germline V gene has CDR1 MDHEN and CDR2 SYDVKM. CDR3 sequence reads: CASTTSGNQENTGELFF. Here the CDR3 DNA reads TGTGCCAGCACGACTAGCGGGAACCAAGAAAACACCGGGGAGCTGTTTTTT.

This clone was counted between two and nine times. The J gene is TRBJ2-5, the V gene TRBV10-1, with D maybe TRBD2 (5 bases). CDR3 length: 13 residues. The germline V gene encodes CDR1 WNHNN and CDR2 SYGVQD (reference sequence). Trimming cost V 4 bases and J 2 bases, with 8 bases left between them. DNA of the CDR3: TGCGCCAGCAGTGCGGACTCTCAAGAGACCCAGTACTTC. This encodes CASSADSQETQYF.

The chain is built from TRBV20-1 and TRBJ2-7, with TRBD1 identical over 7 bases. Germline V gene sequence: CDR1 DFQATT, CDR2 SNEGSKA (reference sequence). The ends lost 6 bases at V and 3 bases at J; junction bases unmatched: 2. The CDR3 contains 11 residues. Here the CDR3 DNA reads TGCAGTGCCCGGGACAGCTACGAGCAGTACTTC. This sequence encodes CSARDSYEQYF.

This chain links TRBV27 with TRBJ2-7; D perhaps matches TRBD2 (7 bases). Trimming left V 5 bases short and J 6 bases short, with 11 bases between. The CDR3 has 12 residues. CDR1 MNHEY and CDR2 SMNVEV come from the germline V gene (reference sequence). CDR3 DNA sequence: TGTGCCAGCAGTGCTGGGGGGGCCGAGCAGTACTTC. This translates into CASSAGGAEQYF.

The V call is TRBV4-3, the J call TRBJ2-1; D gene ambiguous. In germline, CDR1 is LGHNA, CDR2 YSLEER. The CDR3 sequence is 14 residues long. V lost 3 bases and J 0 bases, leaving 6 bases between the germline ends. The CDR3 reads CASSQLGSYNEQFF. The CDR3 DNA sequence: TGCGCCAGCAGCCAGCTAGGCTCCTACAATGAGCAGTTCTTC.

The chain combines TRBV18 with TRBJ1-1; TRBD1 agrees at 8 bases. This CDR3 region has 17 residues. From germline, CDR1 is KGHSH and CDR2 LQKENI. Losses at the gene ends were 2 bases for V and 3 bases for J; bases not matched to a gene: 11. CDR3 loop: CASSPWSSSGGDTEAFF. DNA for the CDR3: TGTGCCAGCTCACCATGGTCTTCGTCAGGGGGCGACACTGAAGCTTTCTTT. Filled out from reference TRBV18 and TRBJ1-1, the complete variable domain reads NAGVMQNPRHLVRRRGQEARLRCSPMKGHSHVYWYRQLPEEGLKFMVYLQKENIIDESGMPKERFSAEFPKEGPSILRIQQVVRGDSAAYFCASSPWSSSGGDTEAFFGQGTRLTVV.

V usage is TRBV7-6 and J usage is TRBJ1-6; 7 nucleotides match TRBD1. The CDR3 loop spans 15 amino acids. V lost 0 bases to trimming and J lost 8 bases; unmatched junction nucleotides: 4. Germline CDR1 and CDR2: SGHVS and FNYEAQ. The CDR3 region has the DNA TGTGCCAGCAGCTTAGCAACAGGGGCGGATTCACCCCTCCACTTT. It yields the protein CASSLATGADSPLHF.